This T cell receptor beta chain was found in a study of somatic mutations in cytotoxic T cells in rheumatoid arthritis. As processed by the authors: Matching between patient CD8+ clones larger than 1% and published virus-specific TCRB sequences was rare. Clones were read by immunoSEQ multiplex PCR, and TCRdb kept only the in-frame ones, dropping some. That table furnishes V, J and clone size, whereas the DNA furnished D and trimming. The data contain 9,000 to 9,500 clones, nearly 80% of them singletons. Germline V CDR1 and CDR2: SNHLY, FYNNEI. The length of the CDR3 is 17 residues. Trimming shortened V by 3 bases and J by 3 bases, and 18 bases separated the two germline ends.

The chain joins TRBV2 to TRBJ2-1; D tentatively reads TRBD1 or TRBD2 (5 bases each). Material: CD8+ T cells sorted from blood. This TCR was recovered from an adult with rheumatoid arthritis. The CDR3 is CASSDPRDGDFYNEQFF. DNA of the CDR3: TGTGCCAGCAGTGACCCCCGGGACGGAGACTTCTACAATGAGCAGTTCTTC.